The present entry profiles one T cell receptor (beta chain) with its context. A second roughly 6 to 12 cycle PCR used barcoded and J-beta primers. TCRdb re-derived calls from the 5' RACE reads in MiXCR, one entry per CDR3 protein. The sample contains fewer than 1,200,000 distinct CDR3 sequences, under 30% of which appear only once. This specimen comes from a study of blood T cells in healthy people across ages. V lost 5 bases to trimming and J lost 7 bases; unmatched junction nucleotides: 14. Germline-derived CDR1 and CDR2 are SEHNR and FQNEAQ (reference sequence). The CDR3 covers 15 residues. The sample was also linked to a second study, of T cells of mothers and their children. That work contributes: The search for persistent microchimeric T cell clones detected none.

This receptor was identified in a girl aged 2 to 10 in good health. Sequencing was carried out using blood. V is TRBV7-9 and J is TRBJ2-7; TRBD1 matches at 7 bases. Here the CDR3 reads CASSPMTGKGWEQYF. The CDR3 bases are TGTGCCAGCAGCCCGATGACAGGGAAAGGGTGGGAGCAGTACTTC.